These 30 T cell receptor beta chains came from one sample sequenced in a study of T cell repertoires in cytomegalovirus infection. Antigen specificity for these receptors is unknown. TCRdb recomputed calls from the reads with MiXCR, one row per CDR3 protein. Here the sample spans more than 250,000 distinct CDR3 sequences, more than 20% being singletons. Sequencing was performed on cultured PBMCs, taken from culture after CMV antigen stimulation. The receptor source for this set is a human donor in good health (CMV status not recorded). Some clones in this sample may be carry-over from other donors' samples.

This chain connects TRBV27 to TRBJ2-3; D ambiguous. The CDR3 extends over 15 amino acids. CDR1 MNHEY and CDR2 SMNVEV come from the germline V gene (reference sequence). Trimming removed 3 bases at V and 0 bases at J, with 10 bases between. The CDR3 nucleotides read TGTGCCAGCAGTTTCCGGGTCCCTAGCACAGATACGCAGTATTTT. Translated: CASSFRVPSTDTQYF.

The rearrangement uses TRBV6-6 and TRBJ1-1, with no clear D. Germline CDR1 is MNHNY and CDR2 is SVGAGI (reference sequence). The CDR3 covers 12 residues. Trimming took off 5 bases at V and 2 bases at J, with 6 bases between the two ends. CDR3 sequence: CASSRINTEAFF. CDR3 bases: TGTGCCAGCAGTAGGATCAACACTGAAGCTTTCTTT.

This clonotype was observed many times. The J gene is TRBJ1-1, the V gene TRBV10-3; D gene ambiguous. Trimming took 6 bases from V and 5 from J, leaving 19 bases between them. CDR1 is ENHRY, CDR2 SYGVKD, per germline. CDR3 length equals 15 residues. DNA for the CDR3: TGTGCCATCAGCGCCTACTCAGGTGGGAAAACTGAAGCTTTCTTT. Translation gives CAISAYSGGKTEAFF.

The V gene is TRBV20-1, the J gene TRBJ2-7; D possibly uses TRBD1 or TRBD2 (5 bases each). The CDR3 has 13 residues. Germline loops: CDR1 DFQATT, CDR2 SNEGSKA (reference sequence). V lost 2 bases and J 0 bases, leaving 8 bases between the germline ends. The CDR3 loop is CSARSGTSYEQYV. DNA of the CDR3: TGCAGTGCTAGATCCGGGACCTCCTACGAGCAGTACGTC.

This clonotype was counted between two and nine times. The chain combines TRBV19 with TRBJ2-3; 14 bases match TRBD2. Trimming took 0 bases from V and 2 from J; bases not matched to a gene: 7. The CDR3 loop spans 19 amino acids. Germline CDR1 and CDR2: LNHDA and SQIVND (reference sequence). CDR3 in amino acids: CASSIDLGTSGGDTDTQYF. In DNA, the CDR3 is TGTGCCAGTAGTATAGACCTCGGGACTAGCGGGGGAGACACAGATACGCAGTATTTT. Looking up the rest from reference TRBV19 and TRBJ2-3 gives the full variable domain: DGGITQSPKYLFRKEGQNVTLSCEQNLNHDAMYWYRQDPGQGLRLIYYSQIVNDFQKGDIAEGYSVSREKKESFPLTVTSAQKNPTAFYLCASSIDLGTSGGDTDTQYFGPGTRLTVL.

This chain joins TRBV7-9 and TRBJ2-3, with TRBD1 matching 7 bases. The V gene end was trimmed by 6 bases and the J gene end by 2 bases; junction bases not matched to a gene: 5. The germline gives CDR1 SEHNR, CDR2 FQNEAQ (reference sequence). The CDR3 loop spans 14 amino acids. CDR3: CASRTGLNTDTQYF. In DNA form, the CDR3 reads TGTGCCAGCAGGACAGGGCTTAACACAGATACGCAGTATTTT.

CDR3 in amino acids: CASRVGAENIQYF. In DNA, the CDR3 is TGTGCCAGCAGAGTGGGTGCGGAAAACATTCAGTACTTC. This chain links TRBV28 with TRBJ2-4; D is undetermined. The CDR3 spans 13 residues. With 6 bases removed from V and 5 bases from J, the gap between germline ends came to 11 bases. Germline V gene sequence: CDR1 MDHEN, CDR2 SYDVKM.

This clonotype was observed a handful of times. The CDR3 region has the DNA TGTGCCAGCAGTCGACTCGGTGAAAATCGGTTCTTC. Residues: CASSRLGENRFF. The J gene is TRBJ2-1, the V gene TRBV27; D uncertain. CDR1 is MNHEY and CDR2 is SMNVEV in the germline V gene (reference sequence). Between the trimmed V and J ends, which lost 5 bases and 15 bases, there was a span of 17 bases. CDR3 size: 12 residues.

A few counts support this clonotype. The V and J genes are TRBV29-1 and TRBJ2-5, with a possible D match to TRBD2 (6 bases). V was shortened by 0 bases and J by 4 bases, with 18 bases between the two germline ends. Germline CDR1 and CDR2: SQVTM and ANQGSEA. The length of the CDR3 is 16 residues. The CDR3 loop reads CSVEEPGRPRGETQYF. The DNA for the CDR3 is TGCAGCGTTGAAGAACCGGGTAGACCGCGGGGAGAGACCCAGTACTTC.

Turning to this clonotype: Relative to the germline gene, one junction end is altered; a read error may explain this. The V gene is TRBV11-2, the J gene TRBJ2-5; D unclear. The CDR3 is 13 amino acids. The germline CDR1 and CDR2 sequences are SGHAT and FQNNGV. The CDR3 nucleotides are TGTTCCAGCCATCGGCAGCCCCAAGAGACCCAGTACTTC. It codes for CSSHRQPQETQYF.

CDR3: CSAPGSSKNIQYF. CDR3 bases: TGCAGTGCCCCAGGGTCTTCCAAAAACATTCAGTACTTC. The chain joins TRBV20-1 to TRBJ2-4, with D perhaps matching TRBD1 (5 bases). Germline CDR1 reads DFQATT; CDR2 reads SNEGSKA (reference sequence). Trimming removed 6 bases from V and 2 bases from J, with 11 bases in between. The CDR3 spans 13 residues.

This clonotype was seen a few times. CDR3 loop: CATASLANTGELFF. CDR3 DNA sequence: TGCGCCACAGCATCCCTAGCTAACACCGGGGAGCTGTTTTTT. The V gene is TRBV4-1, the J gene TRBJ2-2; possibly TRBD2 for D (5 bases). The V end lost 10 bases, the J end lost 2 bases, and 14 bases lay between the germline ends. The CDR3 totals 14 residues. CDR1 and CDR2 from the germline V gene are MGHRA and YSYEKL.

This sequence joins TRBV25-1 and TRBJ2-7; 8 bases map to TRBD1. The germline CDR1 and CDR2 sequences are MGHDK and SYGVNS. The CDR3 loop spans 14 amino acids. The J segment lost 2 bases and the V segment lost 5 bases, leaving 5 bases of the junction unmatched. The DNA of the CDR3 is TGTGCCAGCAGTCGTCGACAGGGGACCTACGAGCAGTACTTC. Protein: CASSRRQGTYEQYF.

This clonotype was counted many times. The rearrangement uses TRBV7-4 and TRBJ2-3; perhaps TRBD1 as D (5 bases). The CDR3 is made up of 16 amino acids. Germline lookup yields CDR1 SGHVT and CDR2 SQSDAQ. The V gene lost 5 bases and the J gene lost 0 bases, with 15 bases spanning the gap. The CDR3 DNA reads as TGTGCCAGCAGCAAATTCCGGAGACAGAGCACAGATACGCAGTATTTT. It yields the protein CASSKFRRQSTDTQYF. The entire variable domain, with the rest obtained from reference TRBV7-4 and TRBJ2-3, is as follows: GAGVSQSPRYKVAKRGRDVALRCDSISGHVTLYWYRQTLGQGSEVLTYSQSDAQRDKSGRPSGRFSAERPERSVSTLKIQRTEQGDSAVYLCASSKFRRQSTDTQYFGPGTRLTVL.

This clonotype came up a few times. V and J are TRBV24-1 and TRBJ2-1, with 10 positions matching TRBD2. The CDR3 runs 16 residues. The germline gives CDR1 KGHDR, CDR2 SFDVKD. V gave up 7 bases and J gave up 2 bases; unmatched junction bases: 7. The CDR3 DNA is TGTGCCACCAGCGCTAGCGGGAGTCAACCCTACAATGAGCAGTTCTTC. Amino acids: CATSASGSQPYNEQFF.

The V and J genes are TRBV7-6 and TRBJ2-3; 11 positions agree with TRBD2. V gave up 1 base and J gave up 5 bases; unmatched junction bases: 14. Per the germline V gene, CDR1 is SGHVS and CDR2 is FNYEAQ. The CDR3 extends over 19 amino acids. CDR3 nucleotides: TGTGCCAGCAGCTTAGGCCCCTCTCGACTAGCGGGAACCAAAGATACGCAGTATTTT. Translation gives CASSLGPSRLAGTKDTQYF.

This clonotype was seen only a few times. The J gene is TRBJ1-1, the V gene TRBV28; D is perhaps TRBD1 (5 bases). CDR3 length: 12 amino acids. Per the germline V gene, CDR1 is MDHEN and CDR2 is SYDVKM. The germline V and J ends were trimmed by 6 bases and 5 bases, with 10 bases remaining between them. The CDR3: CASSPGTTEAFF. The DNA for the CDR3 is TGTGCCAGCAGCCCAGGGACTACTGAAGCTTTCTTT.

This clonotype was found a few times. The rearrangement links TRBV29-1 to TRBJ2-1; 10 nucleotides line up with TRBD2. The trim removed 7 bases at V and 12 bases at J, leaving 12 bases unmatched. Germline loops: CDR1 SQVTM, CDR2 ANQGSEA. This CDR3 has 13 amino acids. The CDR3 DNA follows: TGCAGCGCCTTCATACCACTAGCGGGACGGCAGTTCTTC. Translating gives CSAFIPLAGRQFF.

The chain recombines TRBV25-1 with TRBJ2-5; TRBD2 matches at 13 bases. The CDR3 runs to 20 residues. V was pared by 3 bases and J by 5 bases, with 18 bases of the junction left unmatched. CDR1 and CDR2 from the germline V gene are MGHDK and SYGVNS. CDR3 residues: CASSDEFGLAGDGFLETQYF. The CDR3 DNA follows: TGTGCCAGCAGTGACGAGTTCGGACTAGCGGGAGACGGCTTCTTGGAGACCCAGTACTTC.

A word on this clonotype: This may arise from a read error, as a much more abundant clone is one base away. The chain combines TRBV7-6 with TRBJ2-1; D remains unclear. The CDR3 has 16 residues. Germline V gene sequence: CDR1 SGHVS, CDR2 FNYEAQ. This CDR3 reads CASSYTYNGLYNEQLF. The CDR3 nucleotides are TGTGCCAGCAGCTACACCTATAACGGGCTCTACAATGAGCAGCTCTTC.

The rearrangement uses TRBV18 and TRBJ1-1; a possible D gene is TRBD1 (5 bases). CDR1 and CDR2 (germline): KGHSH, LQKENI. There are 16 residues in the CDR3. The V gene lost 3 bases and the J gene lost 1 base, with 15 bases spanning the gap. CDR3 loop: CASSPRGVVANTEAFF. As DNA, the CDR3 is TGTGCCAGCTCACCGCGGGGGGTGGTAGCGAACACTGAAGCTTTCTTT.

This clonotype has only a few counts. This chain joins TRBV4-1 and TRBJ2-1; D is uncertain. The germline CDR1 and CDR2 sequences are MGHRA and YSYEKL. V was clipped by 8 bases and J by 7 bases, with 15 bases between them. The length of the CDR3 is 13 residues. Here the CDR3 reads CASFSLLSNEQFF. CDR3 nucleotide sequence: TGCGCCAGCTTCTCTCTCCTTTCGAATGAGCAGTTCTTC.

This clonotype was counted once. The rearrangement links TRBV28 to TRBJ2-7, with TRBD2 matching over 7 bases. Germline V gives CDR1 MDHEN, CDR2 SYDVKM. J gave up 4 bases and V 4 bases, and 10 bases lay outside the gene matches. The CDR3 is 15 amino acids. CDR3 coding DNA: TGTGCCAGCAGTTCCCCCCTAGCGGATGAGTACGAGCAGTACTTC. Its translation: CASSSPLADEYEQYF.

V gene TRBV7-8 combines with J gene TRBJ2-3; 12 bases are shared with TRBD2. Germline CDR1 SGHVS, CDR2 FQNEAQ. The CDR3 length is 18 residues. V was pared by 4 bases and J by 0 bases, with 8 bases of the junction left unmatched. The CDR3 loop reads CASSSLILAGGSTDTQYF. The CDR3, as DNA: TGTGCCAGCAGCTCCCTGATACTAGCGGGGGGAAGCACAGATACGCAGTATTTT.

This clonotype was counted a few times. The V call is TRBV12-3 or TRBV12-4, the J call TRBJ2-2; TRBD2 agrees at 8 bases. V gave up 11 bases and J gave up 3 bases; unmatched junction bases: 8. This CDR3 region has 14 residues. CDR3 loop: CALSPSGYTGELFF. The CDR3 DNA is TGTGCCCTCAGTCCTAGCGGGTACACCGGGGAGCTGTTTTTT.

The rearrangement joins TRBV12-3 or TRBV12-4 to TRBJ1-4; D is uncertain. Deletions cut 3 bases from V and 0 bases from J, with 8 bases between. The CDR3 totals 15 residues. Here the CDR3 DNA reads TGTGCCAGCAGTTTCACAAGAACAACTAATGAAAAACTGTTTTTT. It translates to CASSFTRTTNEKLFF.

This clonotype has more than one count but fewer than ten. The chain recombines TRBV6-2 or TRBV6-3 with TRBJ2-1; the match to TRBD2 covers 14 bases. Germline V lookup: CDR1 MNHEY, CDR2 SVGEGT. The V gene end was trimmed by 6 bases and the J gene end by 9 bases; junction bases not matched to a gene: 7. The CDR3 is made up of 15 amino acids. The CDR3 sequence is CASRGLAGVRSEQFF. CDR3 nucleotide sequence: TGTGCCAGCAGGGGACTAGCGGGAGTAAGGAGTGAGCAGTTCTTC.

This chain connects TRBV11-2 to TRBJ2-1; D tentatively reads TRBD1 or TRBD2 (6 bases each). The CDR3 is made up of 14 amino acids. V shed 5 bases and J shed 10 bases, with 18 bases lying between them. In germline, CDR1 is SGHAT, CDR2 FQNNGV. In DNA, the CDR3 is TGTGCCAGCAGCGCCGGGGGCGGGATGAAAGAGCAGTTCTTC. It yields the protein CASSAGGGMKEQFF.

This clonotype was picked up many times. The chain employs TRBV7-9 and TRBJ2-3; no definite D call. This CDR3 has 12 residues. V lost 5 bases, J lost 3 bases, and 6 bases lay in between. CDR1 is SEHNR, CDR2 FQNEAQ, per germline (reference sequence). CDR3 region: CASSKWTDTQYF. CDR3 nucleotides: TGTGCCAGCAGCAAATGGACAGATACGCAGTATTTT.

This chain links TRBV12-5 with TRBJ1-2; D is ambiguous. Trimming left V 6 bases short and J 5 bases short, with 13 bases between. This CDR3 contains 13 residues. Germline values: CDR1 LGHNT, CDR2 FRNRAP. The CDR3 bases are TGTGCTAGTGGCCGGGCCATCGGTTATGGCTACACCTTC. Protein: CASGRAIGYGYTF.